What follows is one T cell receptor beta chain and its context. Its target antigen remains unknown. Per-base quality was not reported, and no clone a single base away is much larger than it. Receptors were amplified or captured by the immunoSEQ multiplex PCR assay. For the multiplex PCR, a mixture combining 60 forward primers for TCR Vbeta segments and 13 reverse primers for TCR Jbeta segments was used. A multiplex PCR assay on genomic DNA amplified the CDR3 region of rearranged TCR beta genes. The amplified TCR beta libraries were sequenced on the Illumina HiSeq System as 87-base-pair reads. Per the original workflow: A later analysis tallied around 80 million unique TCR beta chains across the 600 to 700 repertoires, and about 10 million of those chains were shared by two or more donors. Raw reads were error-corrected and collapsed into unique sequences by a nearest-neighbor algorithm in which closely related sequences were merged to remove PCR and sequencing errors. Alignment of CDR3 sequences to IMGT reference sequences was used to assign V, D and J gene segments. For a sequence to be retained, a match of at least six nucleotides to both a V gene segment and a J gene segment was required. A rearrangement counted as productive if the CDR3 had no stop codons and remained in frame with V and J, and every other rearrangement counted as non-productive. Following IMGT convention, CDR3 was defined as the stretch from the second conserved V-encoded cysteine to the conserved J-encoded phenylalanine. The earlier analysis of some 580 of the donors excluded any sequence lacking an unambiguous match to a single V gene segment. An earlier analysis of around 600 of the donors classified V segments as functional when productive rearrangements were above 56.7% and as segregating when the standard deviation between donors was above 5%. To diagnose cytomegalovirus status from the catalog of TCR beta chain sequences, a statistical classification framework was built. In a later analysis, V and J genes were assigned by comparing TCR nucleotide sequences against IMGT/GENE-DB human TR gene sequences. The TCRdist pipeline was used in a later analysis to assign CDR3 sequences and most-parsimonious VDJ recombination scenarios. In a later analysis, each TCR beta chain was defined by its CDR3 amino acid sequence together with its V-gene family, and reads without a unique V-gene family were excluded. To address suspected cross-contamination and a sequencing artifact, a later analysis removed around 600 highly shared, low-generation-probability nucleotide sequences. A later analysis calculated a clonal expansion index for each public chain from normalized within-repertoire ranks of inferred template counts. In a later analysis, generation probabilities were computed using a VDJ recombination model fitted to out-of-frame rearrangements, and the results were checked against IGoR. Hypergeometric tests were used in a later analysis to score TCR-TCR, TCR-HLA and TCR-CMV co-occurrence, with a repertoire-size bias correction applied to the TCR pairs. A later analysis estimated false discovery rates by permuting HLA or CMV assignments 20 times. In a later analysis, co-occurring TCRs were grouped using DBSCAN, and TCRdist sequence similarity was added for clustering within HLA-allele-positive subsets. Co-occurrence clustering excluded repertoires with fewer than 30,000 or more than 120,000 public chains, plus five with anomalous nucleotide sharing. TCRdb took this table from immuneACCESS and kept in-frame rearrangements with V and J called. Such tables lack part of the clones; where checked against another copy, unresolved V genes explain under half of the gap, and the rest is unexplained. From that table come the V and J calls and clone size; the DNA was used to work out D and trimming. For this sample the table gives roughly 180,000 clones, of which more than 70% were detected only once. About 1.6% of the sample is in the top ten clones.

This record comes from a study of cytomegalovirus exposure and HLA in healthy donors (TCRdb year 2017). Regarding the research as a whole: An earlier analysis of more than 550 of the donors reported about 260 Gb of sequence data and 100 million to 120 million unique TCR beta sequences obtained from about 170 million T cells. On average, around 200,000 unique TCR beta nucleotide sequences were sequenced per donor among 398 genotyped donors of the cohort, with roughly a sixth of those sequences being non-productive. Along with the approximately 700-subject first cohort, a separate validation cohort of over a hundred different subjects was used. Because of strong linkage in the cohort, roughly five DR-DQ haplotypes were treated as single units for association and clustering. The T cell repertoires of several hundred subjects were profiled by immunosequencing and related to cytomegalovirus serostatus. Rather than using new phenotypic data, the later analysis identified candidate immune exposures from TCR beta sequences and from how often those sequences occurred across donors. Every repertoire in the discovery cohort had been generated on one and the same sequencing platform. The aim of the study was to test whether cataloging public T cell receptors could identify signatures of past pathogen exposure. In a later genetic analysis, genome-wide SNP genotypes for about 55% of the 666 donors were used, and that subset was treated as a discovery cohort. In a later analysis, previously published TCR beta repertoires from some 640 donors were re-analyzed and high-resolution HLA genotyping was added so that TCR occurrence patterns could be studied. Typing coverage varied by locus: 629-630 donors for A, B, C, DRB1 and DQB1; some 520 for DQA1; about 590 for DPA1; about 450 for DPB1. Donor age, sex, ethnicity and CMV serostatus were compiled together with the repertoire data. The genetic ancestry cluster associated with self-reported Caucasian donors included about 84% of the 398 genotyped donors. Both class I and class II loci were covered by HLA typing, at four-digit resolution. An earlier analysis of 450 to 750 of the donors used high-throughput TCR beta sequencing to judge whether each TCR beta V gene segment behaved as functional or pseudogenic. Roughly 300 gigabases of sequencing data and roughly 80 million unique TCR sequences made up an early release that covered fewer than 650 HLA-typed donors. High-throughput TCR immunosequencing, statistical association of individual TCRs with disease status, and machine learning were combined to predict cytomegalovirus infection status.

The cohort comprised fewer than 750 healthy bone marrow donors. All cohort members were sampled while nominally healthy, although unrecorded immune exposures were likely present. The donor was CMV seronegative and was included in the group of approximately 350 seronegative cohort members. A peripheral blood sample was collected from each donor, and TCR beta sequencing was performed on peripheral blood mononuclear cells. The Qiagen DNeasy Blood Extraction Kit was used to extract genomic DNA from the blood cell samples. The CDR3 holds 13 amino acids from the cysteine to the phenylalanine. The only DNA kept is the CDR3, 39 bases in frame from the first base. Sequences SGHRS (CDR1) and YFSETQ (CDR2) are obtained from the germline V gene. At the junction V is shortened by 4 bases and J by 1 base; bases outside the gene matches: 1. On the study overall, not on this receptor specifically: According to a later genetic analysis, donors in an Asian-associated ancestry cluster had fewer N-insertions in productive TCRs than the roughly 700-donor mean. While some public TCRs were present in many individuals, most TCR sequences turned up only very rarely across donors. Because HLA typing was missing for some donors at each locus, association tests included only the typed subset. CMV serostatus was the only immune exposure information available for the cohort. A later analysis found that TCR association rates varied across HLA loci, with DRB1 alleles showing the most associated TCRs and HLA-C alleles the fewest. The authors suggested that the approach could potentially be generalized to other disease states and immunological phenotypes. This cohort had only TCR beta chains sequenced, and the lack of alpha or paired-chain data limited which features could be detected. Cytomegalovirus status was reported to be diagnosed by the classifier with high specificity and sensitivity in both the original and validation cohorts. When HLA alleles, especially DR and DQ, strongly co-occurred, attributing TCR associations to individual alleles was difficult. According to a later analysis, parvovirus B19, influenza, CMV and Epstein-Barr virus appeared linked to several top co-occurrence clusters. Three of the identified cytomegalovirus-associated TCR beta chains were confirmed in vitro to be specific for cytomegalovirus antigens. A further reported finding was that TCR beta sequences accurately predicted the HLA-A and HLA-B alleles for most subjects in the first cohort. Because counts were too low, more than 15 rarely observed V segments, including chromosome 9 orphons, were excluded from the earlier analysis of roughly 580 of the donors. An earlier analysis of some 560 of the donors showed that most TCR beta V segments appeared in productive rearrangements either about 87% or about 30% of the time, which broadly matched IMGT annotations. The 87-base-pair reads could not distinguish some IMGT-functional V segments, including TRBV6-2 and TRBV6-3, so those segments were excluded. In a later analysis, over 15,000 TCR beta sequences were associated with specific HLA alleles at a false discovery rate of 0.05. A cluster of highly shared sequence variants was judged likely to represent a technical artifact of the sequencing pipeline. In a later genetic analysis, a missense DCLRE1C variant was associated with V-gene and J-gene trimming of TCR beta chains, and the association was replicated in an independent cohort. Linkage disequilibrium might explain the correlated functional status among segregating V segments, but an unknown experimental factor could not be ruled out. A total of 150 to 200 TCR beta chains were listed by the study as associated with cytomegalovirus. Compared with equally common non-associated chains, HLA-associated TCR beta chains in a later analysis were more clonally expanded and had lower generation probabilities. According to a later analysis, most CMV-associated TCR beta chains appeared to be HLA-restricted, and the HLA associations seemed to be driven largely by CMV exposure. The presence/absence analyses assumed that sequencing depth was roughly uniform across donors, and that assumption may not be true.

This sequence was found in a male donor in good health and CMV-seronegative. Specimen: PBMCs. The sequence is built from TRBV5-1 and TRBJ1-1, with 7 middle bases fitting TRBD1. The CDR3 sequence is CASSQGGNTEAFF. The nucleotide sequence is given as TGCGCCAGCAGCCAGGGGGGGAACACTGAAGCTTTCTTT.